The source of this TCR beta chain is a study of cytomegalovirus exposure and HLA in healthy donors. The overall study: Earlier, 117 million unique TCR beta sequences were recovered from roughly 170 million T cells by an analysis.

Study findings and constraints: Compared with the approximately 680-donor mean, an Asian-associated ancestry cluster reportedly had fewer N-insertions, according to a later analysis. In an earlier analysis, productive rearrangement rates for most beta V segments clustered near 87% or 30%.

J lost 4 bases, V lost 9 bases, and 11 bases had no gene match. Germline values: CDR1 MDHEN, CDR2 SYDVKM. The CDR3 sequence is 14 residues long. Amplification used 60 Vbeta primers and 13 Jbeta primers. Sequencing was performed with immunoSEQ multiplex PCR; in TCRdb, only in-frame clones are kept and a portion is missing. Of some 91,000 clones listed, around 82% are singletons. Turning to this clone: Its antigen is currently unknown.

The V gene is TRBV28, the J gene TRBJ1-2, with 7 bases aligning to TRBD1. This TCR was sampled from a middle-aged man in good health and CMV-seronegative. Specimen: PBMCs. The CDR3 nucleotides are TGTGCCAGTGGACAGGTACCGAAAGGCTATGGCTACACCTTC. This gives the protein CASGQVPKGYGYTF.